This is a list of T cell receptor beta chains from one sample in a study of blood T cells in healthy people across ages. Using its own MiXCR run on the 5' RACE reads, TCRdb lists one record per CDR3 protein. Counted here are about 1,600,000 distinct CDR3 sequences, roughly 40% occurring once; the ten biggest clones make up approximately 7.9%. Sequenced: blood. These receptors were taken from a woman between 18 and 29 years old in good health. Each CDR3 is given with its conserved first and last residue. D genes are given only for firm matches. Size is omitted from some rows. Given values are once, few, many or a class for expanded clones.

abundance: NA; d_gene: TRBD1; v_gene: TRBV10-1; j_gene: TRBJ1-2; CDR3nt: TGCGCCAGCACCGTTACGATTGACAGGGAACGGCACTATGGCTACACCTTC; CDR3aa: CASTVTIDRERHYGYTF
abundance: NA; d_gene: TRBD2; v_gene: TRBV28; j_gene: TRBJ2-7; CDR3nt: TGTGCCAGCAGTTCGCCCGGGACTAGCGGAAACTACGAGCAGTACTTC; CDR3aa: CASSSPGTSGNYEQYF
abundance: NA; d_gene: NA; v_gene: TRBV20-1; j_gene: TRBJ2-7; CDR3nt: TGCAGTGCTAGAGATCTACTAGGGCAACCTTACGAGCAGTACTTC; CDR3aa: CSARDLLGQPYEQYF
abundance: once; d_gene: TRBD2; v_gene: TRBV29-1; j_gene: TRBJ2-4; CDR3nt: TGCAGCGGTGAGGTTAGCGGGGGATCCTACGGGCAGTACTTC; CDR3aa: CSGEVSGGSYGQYF
abundance: NA; d_gene: NA; v_gene: TRBV12-3/TRBV12-4; j_gene: TRBJ2-3; CDR3nt: TGTGCCAGCAGTTTTGACGGGGGTCCCACAGATACGCAGTATTTT; CDR3aa: CASSFDGGPTDTQYF
abundance: NA; d_gene: NA; v_gene: TRBV29-1; j_gene: TRBJ2-7; CDR3nt: TGCAGCGTTGAAAAAGAGGTCGAGCAGTACTTC; CDR3aa: CSVEKEVEQYF
abundance: NA; d_gene: NA; v_gene: TRBV6-1; j_gene: TRBJ1-4; CDR3nt: TGTGCCAGCAGTGAAGCTGCGGGGAAAGAAAAACTGTTTTTT; CDR3aa: CASSEAAGKEKLFF
abundance: few; d_gene: TRBD1; v_gene: TRBV6-1; j_gene: TRBJ1-6; CDR3nt: TGTGCCAGCAGTGAAGCTCAGGGGGCATCATCACCCCTCCACTTT; CDR3aa: CASSEAQGASSPLHF
abundance: NA; d_gene: NA; v_gene: TRBV5-6; j_gene: TRBJ2-1; CDR3nt: TGTGCCAGCAGACGTGAGACAGGTTCAGGAGAGCAGTTCTTC; CDR3aa: CASRRETGSGEQFF
abundance: NA; d_gene: NA; v_gene: TRBV6-5; j_gene: TRBJ2-7; CDR3nt: TGTGCCAGCATTAAAACAGGGAATACAATCTACGAGCAGTACTTC; CDR3aa: CASIKTGNTIYEQYF
abundance: NA; d_gene: NA; v_gene: TRBV6-1; j_gene: TRBJ2-7; CDR3nt: TGTGCCAGCAGTGACCAACAGTACTACGAGCAGTACTTC; CDR3aa: CASSDQQYYEQYF
abundance: NA; d_gene: NA; v_gene: TRBV4-1; j_gene: TRBJ2-7; CDR3nt: TGCGCCAGCAGCCAAGATCCCCCTGGCGTAAGCTCCTACAATGAGCAGTACTTC; CDR3aa: CASSQDPPGVSSYNEQYF
abundance: NA; d_gene: NA; v_gene: TRBV4-1; j_gene: TRBJ1-2; CDR3nt: TGCGCCAGCAGCTTCAGGGAGGGGGAAGGCTACACCTTC; CDR3aa: CASSFREGEGYTF
abundance: NA; d_gene: TRBD2; v_gene: TRBV4-2; j_gene: TRBJ2-3; CDR3nt: TGTGCCAGCAGCCAAACTAGCGGGAGTTGGGCAGATACGCAGTATTTT; CDR3aa: CASSQTSGSWADTQYF
abundance: NA; d_gene: TRBD2; v_gene: TRBV2; j_gene: TRBJ2-3; CDR3nt: TGCAACTGCAAGCGGGAGGTCACAGATACGCAGTATTTT; CDR3aa: CNCKREVTDTQYF
abundance: NA; d_gene: NA; v_gene: TRBV3-1; j_gene: TRBJ1-2; CDR3nt: TGTGCCAGCAGCCCATTAACGGGACAAATCCCCTATGGCTACACCTTC; CDR3aa: CASSPLTGQIPYGYTF
abundance: NA; d_gene: TRBD1; v_gene: TRBV5-1; j_gene: TRBJ2-1; CDR3nt: TGCGCCAGCAGCTTGGGTCGGGACAGGGAAGTAGCGCACAATGAGCAGTTCTTC; CDR3aa: CASSLGRDREVAHNEQFF
abundance: NA; d_gene: TRBD2; v_gene: TRBV5-1; j_gene: TRBJ2-2; CDR3nt: TGCGCCAGCAGCTTGATAGGGACTAGGTACGACGGGGAGCTGTTTTTT; CDR3aa: CASSLIGTRYDGELFF
abundance: many; d_gene: NA; v_gene: TRBV29-1; j_gene: TRBJ2-1; CDR3nt: TGCAGCGTTGTACTGGCGGCCAGCTCCTACAATGAGCAGTTCTTC; CDR3aa: CSVVLAASSYNEQFF